This TCR beta chain came from a study of cytomegalovirus exposure and HLA in healthy donors. Study-wide points: More clonal expansion characterized HLA-associated TCR beta chains than equally common others in a later analysis.

This PCR relied on a set of 60 Vbeta primers and 13 Jbeta primers. Assay: immunoSEQ multiplex PCR; the TCRdb copy retains only in-frame clones and omits some. The data hold tens of thousands of clones, with 65% to 70% observed a single time. The V end was cut by 4 bases, the J end by 4 bases, with 24 bases between. CDR3 length: 17 residues. CDR1 and CDR2 (germline): SGHNT, YYREEE (reference sequence). Notes on this clone: Its antigen is undetermined. Distinct nucleotide sequences in the sample also encode this CDR3.

The sample consisted of PBMCs. The rearrangement joins TRBV5-4 to TRBJ2-7, with a possible D match to TRBD1 (6 bases). The origin of this receptor is a woman in her 50s in good health and CMV-seropositive. This chain's CDR3 is CASSIAPGQGKPYEQYF. DNA of the CDR3: TGTGCCAGCAGCATCGCCCCGGGGCAGGGGAAGCCGTACGAGCAGTACTTC.